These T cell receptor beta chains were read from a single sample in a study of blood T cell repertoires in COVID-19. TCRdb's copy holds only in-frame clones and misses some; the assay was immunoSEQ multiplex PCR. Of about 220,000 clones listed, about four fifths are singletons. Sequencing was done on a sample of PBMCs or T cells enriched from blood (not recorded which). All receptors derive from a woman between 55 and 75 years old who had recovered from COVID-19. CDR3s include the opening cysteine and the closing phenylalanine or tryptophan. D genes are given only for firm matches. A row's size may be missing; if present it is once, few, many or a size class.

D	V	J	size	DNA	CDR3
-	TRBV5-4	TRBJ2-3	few	TGTGCCAGCAGCAGGGGTCCAGGGGCGGGAGATACGCAGTATTTT	CASSRGPGAGDTQYF
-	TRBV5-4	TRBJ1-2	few	TGTGCCAGCAGCCTTTCACAGGGAGCCTATGGCTACACCTTC	CASSLSQGAYGYTF
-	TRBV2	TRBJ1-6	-	TGTGCCAGCAGTGAACGCAGGCCGGCCTATAATTCACCCCTCCACTTT	CASSERRPAYNSPLHF
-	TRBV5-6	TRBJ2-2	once	TGTGCCAGCAGCTTGCTCAGGGACACCGGGGAGCTGTTTTTT	CASSLLRDTGELFF
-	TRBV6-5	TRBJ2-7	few	TGTGCCAGCAGGGGTCAGGGCAGGGGATACTACGAGCAGTACTTC	CASRGQGRGYYEQYF
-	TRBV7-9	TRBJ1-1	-	TGTGCCAGCAGCTTAAATTCGAACTTGGTGGCTTTCTTT	CASSLNSNLVAFF
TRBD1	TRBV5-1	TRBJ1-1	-	TGCGCCAGCAGCCTCGGACAGGGCGGCACTGAAGCTTTCTTT	CASSLGQGGTEAFF
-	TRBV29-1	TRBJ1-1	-	TGCAGCGTTGAAGAGGCGGAAACTGAAGCTTTCTTT	CSVEEAETEAFF
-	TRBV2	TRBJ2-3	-	TGTGCCAGCAGCAGGGAACGCACAGATACGCAGTATTTT	CASSRERTDTQYF
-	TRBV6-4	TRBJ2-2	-	TGTGCCAGCAGCTTTACAGCCACCGGGGAGCTGTTTTTT	CASSFTATGELFF
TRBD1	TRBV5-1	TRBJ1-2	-	TGCGCCAGCAGCTTGGTACAGGGGGTGGCCTATGGCTACACCTTC	CASSLVQGVAYGYTF
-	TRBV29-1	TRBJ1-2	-	TGCAGCGTACCACGGGGAAGGGCTAACTATGGCTACACCTTC	CSVPRGRANYGYTF
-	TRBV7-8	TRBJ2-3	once	TGTGCCAGCAGCTTATATCCTAGTAGGTCAGATACGCAGTATTTT	CASSLYPSRSDTQYF
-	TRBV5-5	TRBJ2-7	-	TGTGCCAGCAGCTTGTCCAGTGTCTACGAGCAGTACTTC	CASSLSSVYEQYF
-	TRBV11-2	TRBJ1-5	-	TGTGCCAGCAGCCCCACGGGGTTGGTCAATCAGCCCCAGCATTTT	CASSPTGLVNQPQHF
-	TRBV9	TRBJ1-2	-	TGTGCCAGCAGCGTAGAGGTGGAGGATTCTAACTATGGCTACACCTTC	CASSVEVEDSNYGYTF
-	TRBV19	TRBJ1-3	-	TGTGCCAGTAGCCAAAGAGGGGGATCCGGAAACACCATATATTTT	CASSQRGGSGNTIYF
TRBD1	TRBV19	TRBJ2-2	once	TGTGCCAGTATGGGACAGGGGGCGCGTGGCACCGGGGAGCTGTTTTTT	CASMGQGARGTGELFF
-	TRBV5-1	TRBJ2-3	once	TGCGCCAGCAGCTTGGATGGGGCCAGCACAGATACGCAGTATTTT	CASSLDGASTDTQYF
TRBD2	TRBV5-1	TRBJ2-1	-	TGCGCCAGCAGCTTCCTAGCGGGAGCCCCGAACAATGAGCAGTTCTTC	CASSFLAGAPNNEQFF
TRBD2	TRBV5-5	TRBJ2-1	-	TGTGCCAGCAGCTCGTTACTAGCGGACAATGAGCAGTTCTTC	CASSSLLADNEQFF
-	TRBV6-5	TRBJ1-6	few	TGTGCCAGCAGGGACAGACGTGATTCACCCCTCCACTTT	CASRDRRDSPLHF